This T cell receptor (beta chain) was captured by sequencing in a study of blood T cell repertoires in COVID-19. Method: immunoSEQ multiplex PCR; TCRdb's copy keeps in-frame clones and lacks some. The top ten hold 7.5% to 9.5% of the sample, which has a few hundred thousand clones, 80% to 85% seen once. Material: peripheral blood. The clonotype originates from a woman of 80 years or more with COVID-19, enrolled during active disease.

CDR3 loop: CASSQGTGGSYEQYF. CDR3 nucleotide sequence: TGCGCCAGCAGCCAAGGGACAGGGGGCTCCTACGAGCAGTACTTC. The chain combines TRBV4-1 with TRBJ2-7, with 10 bases matching TRBD1. V was pared by 1 base and J by 0 bases, with 0 bases of the junction left unmatched. This CDR3 has 15 amino acids. The germline V gene has CDR1 MGHRA and CDR2 YSYEKL.